These T cell receptor beta chains were read from a single sample in a study of control samples from healthy donors and cancer patients. Measured with immunoSEQ multiplex PCR; TCRdb has only the in-frame clones, and not every one. The sample lists 130,000 to 150,000 clones, just under 95% occurring once. The sample comprised blood. Receptor source: a man between 25 and 39 years old in good health. Both conserved end residues are part of each CDR3. The order of the fields is V gene, CDR3 length, J gene, CDR3 protein.

v_call: TRBV6-5; cdr3_length: 15; j_call: TRBJ2-7; cdr3_aa: CASSSLGGRAWEQYF
v_call: TRBV27; cdr3_length: 17; j_call: TRBJ2-3; cdr3_aa: CASSLRTTTLNTDTQYF
v_call: TRBV5-6; cdr3_length: 16; j_call: TRBJ1-6; cdr3_aa: CASSPGWGQFFSPLHF
v_call: TRBV7-8; cdr3_length: 15; j_call: TRBJ2-3; cdr3_aa: CASSLAGAGTDTQYF
v_call: TRBV28; cdr3_length: 16; j_call: TRBJ2-2; cdr3_aa: CASSLSAAGLTGELFF
v_call: TRBV5-8; cdr3_length: 14; j_call: TRBJ1-2; cdr3_aa: CASSLRDIRYGYTF
v_call: TRBV10-2; cdr3_length: 15; j_call: TRBJ1-2; cdr3_aa: CASSEGWEGEYGYTF
v_call: TRBV7-8; cdr3_length: 12; j_call: TRBJ1-1; cdr3_aa: CASSFNEGEAFF
v_call: TRBV5-6; cdr3_length: 17; j_call: TRBJ1-2; cdr3_aa: CASSLGQGARSDYGYTF
v_call: TRBV7-2; cdr3_length: 13; j_call: TRBJ2-1; cdr3_aa: CASSQYYQNEQFF
v_call: TRBV7-2; cdr3_length: 12; j_call: TRBJ2-3; cdr3_aa: CASSLSTDTQYF
v_call: TRBV4-1; cdr3_length: 15; j_call: TRBJ1-1; cdr3_aa: CASSRAGTGNTEAFF
v_call: TRBV5-6; cdr3_length: 13; j_call: TRBJ1-2; cdr3_aa: CASSLDRTGGYTF
v_call: TRBV6-2/TRBV6-3; cdr3_length: 14; j_call: TRBJ1-6; cdr3_aa: CASSPGTGGGPLHF
v_call: TRBV27; cdr3_length: 14; j_call: TRBJ2-5; cdr3_aa: CASRKVGGQETQYF
v_call: TRBV7-8; cdr3_length: 14; j_call: TRBJ1-3; cdr3_aa: CASSLLVTGNTIYF
v_call: TRBV6-5; cdr3_length: 14; j_call: TRBJ2-5; cdr3_aa: CASSRTGIRETQYF
v_call: TRBV7-2; cdr3_length: 13; j_call: TRBJ2-1; cdr3_aa: CASHRDNYNEQFF
v_call: TRBV28; cdr3_length: 15; j_call: TRBJ1-2; cdr3_aa: CASSYPTGSTYGYTF
v_call: TRBV11-3; cdr3_length: 16; j_call: TRBJ2-3; cdr3_aa: CASSIGLAGFTDTQYF
v_call: TRBV20-1; cdr3_length: 11; j_call: TRBJ1-1; cdr3_aa: CSATRFPEAFF
v_call: TRBV27; cdr3_length: 14; j_call: TRBJ1-3; cdr3_aa: CASSRGQGGNTIYF
v_call: TRBV7-8; cdr3_length: 15; j_call: TRBJ1-1; cdr3_aa: CASSLVYRTGTEAFF
v_call: TRBV6-1; cdr3_length: 15; j_call: TRBJ1-1; cdr3_aa: CASSEISGGGTEAFF
v_call: TRBV10-1; cdr3_length: 18; j_call: TRBJ1-5; cdr3_aa: CASSDAYHGTDSNQPQHF
v_call: TRBV9; cdr3_length: 15; j_call: TRBJ2-1; cdr3_aa: CASSETSGEYNEQFF
v_call: TRBV29-1; cdr3_length: 14; j_call: TRBJ1-1; cdr3_aa: CSVRDRLSNTEAFF
v_call: TRBV5-6; cdr3_length: 15; j_call: TRBJ1-2; cdr3_aa: CASSLEDTGARGYTF
v_call: TRBV3-1/TRBV3-2; cdr3_length: 14; j_call: TRBJ1-5; cdr3_aa: CASSHRLSNQPQHF